This T cell receptor (beta chain) appears in the sequencing data of a study of OX40 agonist ivuxolimab in advanced cancers. Here immunoSEQ multiplex PCR was the method, and the copy in TCRdb shows in-frame clones only, minus some. The table lists 100,000 to 150,000 clones, roughly 95% of them singletons, with about 0.15% in the top ten. Per germline, CDR1 LNHDA and CDR2 SQIVND (reference sequence). The ends lost 6 bases at V and 6 bases at J; junction bases unmatched: 9. The CDR3 consists of 14 residues. The V and J genes are TRBV19 and TRBJ2-3; 7 bases map to TRBD1. The clonotype was recovered from an adult with an advanced solid tumor such as melanoma, head and neck, liver or kidney cancer. This sample comprised CD4+ or CD8+ T cells sorted from blood, obtained in a trial of the OX40 agonist ivuxolimab. The CDR3 DNA sequence: TGTGCCAGTAGCCCCGACAGGGCTCTGGATACGCAGTATTTT. Amino acid sequence: CASSPDRALDTQYF.